These T cell receptor beta chains were read from a single sample in a study of siplizumab effects on memory and regulatory T cells. The data were produced by immunoSEQ multiplex PCR, yet TCRdb's version contains in-frame clones alone and is incomplete. This sample has tens of thousands of clones, with roughly 84% found just once. The specimen sequenced was naive CD8+ T cells sorted from blood. These receptors came from a human donor in good health. CDR3s include the opening cysteine and the closing phenylalanine or tryptophan. The D gene is left open where the match is weak. Size is omitted from some rows. Given values are once, few, many or a class for expanded clones.

j_call	v_call	clone_size	d_call	cdr3_aa	cdr3_nt
TRBJ1-2	TRBV5-4	.	.	CASSSPTANYGYTF	TGTGCCAGCAGCTCCCCCACTGCTAACTATGGCTACACCTTC
TRBJ2-1	TRBV18	.	TRBD2	CASSPQKVGGDLSYDSYNEQFF	TGTGCCAGCTCACCACAGAAAGTGGGGGGGGACCTCTCTTATGACTCCTACAATGAGCAGTTCTTC
TRBJ1-2	TRBV5-8	.	.	CASSLRGGHDYGYTF	TGTGCCAGCAGCCTCCGGGGGGGGCATGACTATGGCTACACCTTC
TRBJ1-3	TRBV6-6	.	.	CASTFNEANTIYF	TGTGCCAGCACCTTCAACGAAGCCAACACCATATATTTT
TRBJ2-7	TRBV5-1	once	.	CASSLAGRDPYEQYF	TGCGCCAGCAGCTTGGCCGGGCGGGACCCCTACGAGCAGTACTTC
TRBJ2-2	TRBV7-9	.	TRBD1	CASRPGQGTATGELFF	TGTGCCAGCAGGCCGGGACAGGGGACGGCCACCGGGGAGCTGTTTTTT
TRBJ2-5	TRBV7-9	.	.	CASSVRDNMVETQYF	TGTGCCAGCAGCGTCCGGGACAATATGGTGGAGACCCAGTACTTC
TRBJ1-1	TRBV19	few	.	CASSAGIGWTEAFF	TGTGCCAGTAGTGCAGGGATTGGGTGGACTGAAGCTTTCTTT
TRBJ2-5	TRBV5-1	.	TRBD2	CASSSGLAGVVETQYF	TGCGCCAGCAGCTCGGGACTAGCGGGAGTCGTAGAGACCCAGTACTTC
TRBJ2-7	TRBV4-1	.	.	CASSRSDLGDYEQYF	TGCGCCAGCAGCCGATCCGATCTGGGGGACTACGAGCAGTACTTC
TRBJ2-7	TRBV12-5	.	.	CASGSPIETYEQYF	TGTGCTAGTGGTTCGCCCATCGAGACCTACGAGCAGTACTTC
TRBJ1-1	TRBV6-6	.	.	CASSSTDILRGTEAFF	TGTGCCAGCAGCTCTACTGACATCCTAAGGGGCACTGAAGCTTTCTTT
TRBJ2-2	TRBV6-5	.	.	CASSYSLLTGELFF	TGTGCCAGCAGTTACTCACTGCTAACCGGGGAGCTGTTTTTT
TRBJ2-7	TRBV11-2	.	.	CASSSFPIFYEQYF	TGTGCCAGCAGCTCCTTCCCCATATTCTACGAGCAGTACTTC
TRBJ2-7	TRBV6-1	.	.	CASSTNLLATYEQYF	TGTGCCAGCAGCACGAACTTGCTCGCCACCTACGAGCAGTACTTC
TRBJ2-3	TRBV29-1	.	TRBD2	CSVEEGGGGGTQYF	TGCAGCGTTGAAGAAGGCGGGGGGGGCGGTACGCAGTATTTT
TRBJ1-1	TRBV19	once	.	CASSIFVGTEAFF	TGTGCCAGTAGTATCTTCGTGGGGACTGAAGCTTTCTTT
TRBJ2-5	TRBV19	.	.	CASSDYQETQYF	TGTGCCTCATCGGACTATCAAGAGACCCAGTACTTC
TRBJ2-7	TRBV28	.	TRBD2	CASRYLAGGQYEQYF	TGTGCCAGCAGATATCTAGCGGGGGGACAGTACGAGCAGTACTTC
TRBJ1-1	TRBV5-6	once	.	CASSLGEGRMNTEAFF	TGTGCCAGCAGCTTGGGGGAGGGCCGCATGAACACTGAAGCTTTCTTT
TRBJ1-1	TRBV7-9	few	.	CASTGGTEAFF	TGTGCCAGCACTGGCGGCACTGAAGCTTTCTTT
TRBJ2-1	TRBV9	once	TRBD2	CASSVLLAGGNNEQFF	TGTGCCAGCAGCGTATTGTTGGCGGGGGGCAACAATGAGCAGTTCTTC
TRBJ2-1	TRBV7-2	.	TRBD2	CASSRKRELGNEQFF	TGTGCCAGCAGCCGGAAGCGGGAGCTAGGAAATGAGCAGTTCTTC
TRBJ1-2	TRBV6-5	.	.	CASTGGGVGYTF	TGTGCCAGCACTGGGGGGGGCGTAGGCTACACCTTC
TRBJ2-1	TRBV30	.	.	CAWSGGTSYNEQFF	TGTGCCTGGAGTGGGGGGACCTCCTACAATGAGCAGTTCTTC
TRBJ2-1	TRBV9	.	.	CASSVGGQGEQFF	TGTGCCAGCAGCGTCGGGGGGCAGGGTGAGCAGTTCTTC
TRBJ2-1	TRBV9	.	TRBD2	CASSVTAGGGYNEQFF	TGTGCCAGCAGCGTAACAGCGGGGGGCGGGTACAATGAGCAGTTCTTC
TRBJ2-7	TRBV5-1	.	.	CASSLDGAYEQYF	TGCGCCAGCAGCTTGGACGGAGCCTACGAGCAGTACTTC
TRBJ2-3	TRBV5-1	.	TRBD2	CASSLVVSGRMGDTQYF	TGCGCCAGCAGCTTGGTTGTTAGCGGGAGGATGGGAGATACGCAGTATTTT
TRBJ1-1	TRBV9	few	.	CASSVDRGGYEAFF	TGTGCCAGCAGCGTAGACAGAGGGGGGTATGAAGCTTTCTTT
TRBJ1-5	TRBV6-6	.	TRBD1	CASTRDRAIGWQHF	TGTGCCAGCACCCGGGACAGGGCAATCGGGTGGCAGCATTTT
TRBJ1-3	TRBV7-2	once	.	CASSAGSGNTIYF	TGTGCCAGCAGCGCGGGGTCGGGAAACACCATATATTTT
TRBJ1-2	TRBV4-1	.	.	CASSQEAAKTNYGYTF	TGCGCCAGCAGCCAAGAGGCGGCGAAAACTAACTATGGCTACACCTTC
TRBJ1-2	TRBV7-3	once	.	CASSPTGFNDYGYTF	TGTGCCAGCAGCCCAACAGGGTTTAACGACTATGGCTACACCTTC
TRBJ2-1	TRBV6-5	.	TRBD2	CASSYSRAGEINEQFF	TGTGCCAGCAGTTACTCGAGAGCGGGAGAAATCAATGAGCAGTTCTTC